The 22 T cell receptor beta chains in this list originate from one sample, sequenced in a study of T cell clonality in common variable immunodeficiency. The method was immunoSEQ multiplex PCR; TCRdb's version includes in-frame clones alone and lacks a portion of them. The table lists 50,000 to 60,000 clones, no singletons, with 2% to 2.5% in the top ten. The sequenced sample was peripheral blood mononuclear cells. The receptor set was obtained from a person aged 18 to 70 in good health.

This clone was seen repeatedly, ten times or more. The CDR3 end lies 3 residues beyond the end of the read and is filled in from the germline J gene. The V gene is TRBV7-9, the J gene TRBJ1-2; 9 nucleotides match TRBD1. The CDR3 length is 12 residues. Germline assignment: CDR1 SEHNR and CDR2 FQNEAQ (reference sequence). The covered CDR3 bases are TGTGCCAGCAGCACTACAGGGGGCGGC. This codes for CASSTTGGG. The full CDR3 sequence reads CASSTTGGGYTF.

This clone was found many times. The CDR3 end falls 3 residues outside the read, so it is completed with the germline J gene. The rearrangement uses TRBV18 and TRBJ2-5, with TRBD2 matching over 11 bases. Unmatched junction bases numbered 2, after V lost 0 bases and J lost 2 bases. The germline CDR1 and CDR2 sequences are KGHSH and LQKENI. The CDR3 runs 16 residues. CDR3 DNA, as far as it was read: TGTGCCAGCTCACCACCCCGACTAGCGGGGCAAGAGACC. Protein: CASSPPRLAGQET. The whole CDR3 protein is CASSPPRLAGQETQYF.

A few counts support this clone. Read sequence stops 3 residues before the CDR3 end, and the germline J gene provides the missing end. The chain recombines TRBV19 with TRBJ1-3; D not resolved. Germline V lookup: CDR1 LNHDA, CDR2 SQIVND (reference sequence). CDR3 length: 11 amino acids. Trimming pared 5 bases from V and 4 bases from J, leaving 3 bases between. CDR3: CASSAGNTIYF. Incomplete CDR3 DNA: TGTGCCAGTAGTGCGGGAAACACC.

This clone was seen a few times. The missing CDR3 end, 3 residues past where the read stops, is filled in from the germline J gene. The V gene is TRBV19, the J gene TRBJ1-2; D unclear. Germline V CDR1 and CDR2: LNHDA, SQIVND (reference sequence). V lost 3 bases, J lost 7 bases, and 15 bases lay in between. The CDR3 totals 14 residues. CDR3 in amino acids: CASSIDRGTGGYTF. The DNA read from the CDR3 is TGTGCCAGTAGTATCGATCGGGGTACGGGTGGC.

This clone was seen repeatedly, ten times or more. The missing CDR3 end, 3 residues past where the read stops, is filled in from the germline J gene. V and J are TRBV5-1 and TRBJ2-1, with 9 bases identical to TRBD2. This CDR3 is 16 amino acids long. Germline V lookup: CDR1 SGHRS, CDR2 YFSETQ. Losses at the gene ends were 0 bases for V and 8 bases for J; bases not matched to a gene: 9. The part of the CDR3 DNA that was read is TGCGCCAGCAGCTTGGGGGCTAGCGGGGCAGTGGATGAG. It translates to CASSLGASGAVDE. The whole CDR3 protein reads CASSLGASGAVDEQFF.

This clone was counted ten times or more. The DNA ends 3 residues before the CDR3 does, and the rest of the CDR3 is filled in from the germline J gene. The sample carries other DNA sequences with the same CDR3. This chain links TRBV19 with TRBJ2-5, with 12 bases lining up with TRBD2. V shed 0 bases, J shed 2 bases, and the junction held 4 bases outside the gene matches. This CDR3 spans 17 amino acids. From germline, CDR1 is LNHDA and CDR2 SQIVND (reference sequence). The CDR3 spells CASSIDLAGGGQETQYF. Partial CDR3 DNA: TGTGCCAGTAGTATAGATCTAGCGGGAGGGGGACAAGAGACC.

This clone came up a few times. The CDR3 end is not reached by the read, which stops 3 residues before it; the germline J gene fills it in. The chain carries TRBV18 and TRBJ2-5, with 8 positions matching TRBD1. CDR1 and CDR2 (germline): KGHSH, LQKENI. CDR3 size: 15 residues. Losses at the gene ends were 3 bases for V and 2 bases for J; bases not matched to a gene: 5. Here the CDR3 reads CASSPGTGSQETQYF. CDR3 bases read: TGTGCCAGCTCACCCGGGACAGGTTCTCAAGAGACC.

As for this clone: Coverage ceases 3 residues before the CDR3 finishes, and the germline J gene fills in the end. V is TRBV2 and J is TRBJ1-2; the D gene is possibly TRBD1 (6 bases). V dropped 3 bases and J dropped 4 bases, with 12 bases sitting between them. Per the germline V gene, CDR1 is SNHLY and CDR2 is FYNNEI. The CDR3 runs to 14 residues. The CDR3 bases that were read are TGTGCCAGCAGTGACAGGGGCCCAATCTATGGC. Protein sequence: CASSDRGPIYG. The whole CDR3 protein is CASSDRGPIYGYTF.

This clone was observed at least ten times. Here the CDR3 reads CAWSTQGGAFF. CDR3 bases read: TGTGCCTGGAGTACGCAGGGTGGA. The genes are TRBV30 and TRBJ1-1, with D tentatively TRBD1 (5 bases). The read comes to an end 3 residues before the CDR3 does, leaving the germline J gene to fill in the end. CDR1 is GTSNPN, CDR2 SVGIG, per germline (reference sequence). This CDR3 has 11 amino acids.

This clone was recorded a few times. Read coverage stops 3 residues before the CDR3 terminus; the germline J gene supplies the remainder. The V and J genes are TRBV7-9 and TRBJ2-2; D may be TRBD1 (7 bases). Germline lookup yields CDR1 SEHNR and CDR2 FQNEAQ (reference sequence). The CDR3 runs to 15 residues. V was pared by 9 bases and J by 0 bases, with 14 bases between. The covered CDR3 bases are TGTGCCAGGCCGCGGGGACAGCCGAACACCGGGGAG. Translating it yields CARPRGQPNTGE. In full, the CDR3 reads CARPRGQPNTGELFF.

This clone was detected only a few times. The read finishes 3 residues shy of the CDR3 end, and the germline J gene is used to complete it. The chain combines TRBV18 with TRBJ1-2; possibly TRBD1 for D (5 bases). Germline lookup yields CDR1 KGHSH and CDR2 LQKENI. This CDR3 has 14 amino acids. The CDR3 spells CASSPGLADNDYTF. The sequenced part of the CDR3 DNA is TGTGCCAGCTCCCCGGGACTAGCGGACAATGAC.

This clone came up many times. From the germline J gene comes the end of the CDR3, since the read stops 3 residues before it. This chain joins TRBV30 and TRBJ2-2; D remains ambiguous. Trimming removed 4 bases from V and 5 bases from J, with 5 bases in between. Germline CDR1 GTSNPN, CDR2 SVGIG (reference sequence). The CDR3 has 11 amino acids. The CDR3 sequence: CAWTLTGELFF. Partial CDR3 DNA: TGTGCCTGGACCCTTACCGGGGAG.

This clone was seen repeatedly, ten times or more. From the germline J gene comes the end of the CDR3, since the read stops 3 residues before it. The chain joins TRBV20-1 to TRBJ2-3; possible D gene TRBD1, 6 bases. The CDR3 contains 11 residues. The germline V gene encodes CDR1 DFQATT and CDR2 SNEGSKA (reference sequence). The ends were cut back, 5 bases at V and 5 bases at J, with 8 bases in the middle. The chain's CDR3 is CSALDRDTQYF. The CDR3 DNA, read in part, is TGCAGTGCTTTGGACAGAGATACG.

This clone has at least ten counts. The DNA ends 3 residues before the CDR3 does, and the rest of the CDR3 is filled in from the germline J gene. The chain combines TRBV6-1 with TRBJ2-2; possibly TRBD1 for D (5 bases). In germline, CDR1 is MNHNS, CDR2 SASEGT. The length of the CDR3 is 12 residues. The germline V and J ends were trimmed by 4 bases and 8 bases, with 8 bases remaining between them. CDR3 in amino acids: CASSGRVGELFF. CDR3 bases read: TGTGCCAGCAGTGGCAGGGTAGGGGAG.

With regard to this clone: The CDR3 goes on 3 residues after the read ends, and that part is filled in from the germline J gene. The genes are TRBV18 and TRBJ2-2; TRBD2 agrees at 9 bases. The CDR3 sequence is 16 residues long. Trimming took 6 bases from V and 0 from J; bases not matched to a gene: 5. CDR1 KGHSH and CDR2 LQKENI come from the germline V gene. This CDR3 is CASSLRLAANTGELFF. Partial CDR3 DNA: TGTGCCAGCTCTCTCCGACTAGCGGCGAACACCGGGGAG.

The CDR3 sequence is CAGLGLAGGSEQYF. Incomplete CDR3 DNA: TGTGCCGGCCTGGGACTAGCGGGAGGTTCCGAG. The chain is built from TRBV2 and TRBJ2-7, with 15 bases identical to TRBD2. The CDR3 end lies 3 residues beyond the end of the read and is filled in from the germline J gene. The CDR3 is 14 residues long. The germline CDR1 and CDR2 sequences are SNHLY and FYNNEI. The ends lost 11 bases at V and 6 bases at J; junction bases unmatched: 8.

This clone was counted at least ten times. The CDR3 end is not reached by the read, which stops 3 residues before it; the germline J gene fills it in. The genes are TRBV5-8 and TRBJ2-1; the D gene is possibly TRBD2 (6 bases). V shed 2 bases and J shed 0 bases, with 9 bases lying between them. In germline, CDR1 is SGHTS, CDR2 YDEGEE. This CDR3 spans 15 amino acids. The CDR3 bases that were read are TGTGCCAGCAGCTTTCGGGGGAGCTCCTACAATGAG. Protein: CASSFRGSSYNE. The whole CDR3 protein reads CASSFRGSSYNEQFF. Full variable domain (outside the CDR3, taken from reference TRBV5-8 and TRBJ2-1): EAGVTQSPTHLIKTRGQQATLRCSPISGHTSVYWYQQALGLGLQFLLWYDEGEERNRGNFPPRFSGRQFPNYSSELNVNALELEDSALYLCASSFRGSSYNEQFFGPGTRLTVL.

This clone was detected many times. The read terminates 3 residues before the CDR3 end, so the remaining end is supplied by the germline J gene. The chain couples TRBV5-4 to TRBJ2-5; 7 nucleotides align to TRBD1. The CDR3 is made up of 15 amino acids. The germline CDR1 and CDR2 sequences are SGHNT and YYREEE (reference sequence). The V and J ends lost 4 bases and 5 bases, in that order; junction bases with no gene match: 11. CDR3 residues: CASSPITGAGETQYF. CDR3 DNA, as far as it was read: TGTGCCAGCAGCCCGATCACAGGGGCCGGCGAGACC.

Regarding this clone: The observed sequence ends 3 residues before the CDR3 terminus, with the missing tail filled in from the germline J gene. The chain uses TRBV11-2 and TRBJ2-1, with D unresolved. V lost 5 bases, J lost 9 bases, and 11 bases lay in between. The CDR3 contains 12 residues. Germline assignment: CDR1 SGHAT and CDR2 FQNNGV. CDR3 sequence reads: CASSPGLREQFF. CDR3 DNA (partial): TGTGCCAGCAGCCCCGGTTTGCGTGAG.

This clone was seen at least ten times. The DNA ends 3 residues before the CDR3 does, and the rest of the CDR3 is filled in from the germline J gene. The chain uses TRBV7-2 and TRBJ2-2; D call uncertain. Germline V lookup: CDR1 SGHTA, CDR2 FQGNSA. V was trimmed by 0 bases and J by 0 bases, leaving 8 bases between them. This CDR3 contains 16 residues. The sequenced CDR3 bases are TGTGCCAGCAGCTTAGCTAGCTTAACGAACACCGGGGAG. It encodes CASSLASLTNTGE. The full-length CDR3 reads as CASSLASLTNTGELFF. The variable domain in full, completed from reference TRBV7-2 and TRBJ2-2, reads GAGVSQSPSNKVTEKGKDVELRCDPISGHTALYWYRQSLGQGLEFLIYFQGNSAPDKSGLPSDRFSAERTGGSVSTLTIQRTQQEDSAVYLCASSLASLTNTGELFFGEGSRLTVL.

This clone was observed many times. The CDR3 DNA, read in part, is TGCAGCGTTAGCCCGAGCTCTGGAAACACC. Translated: CSVSPSSGNT. The whole CDR3 sequence is CSVSPSSGNTIYF. This chain joins TRBV29-1 and TRBJ1-3; D is unresolved. The CDR3 end falls 3 residues outside the read, so it is completed with the germline J gene. Germline CDR1 is SQVTM and CDR2 is ANQGSEA. This CDR3 comprises 13 residues. Trimming took 5 bases from V and 0 from J, leaving 8 bases between them.

This clone was recorded many times. Read coverage stops 3 residues before the CDR3 terminus; the germline J gene supplies the remainder. The chain carries TRBV7-3 and TRBJ2-5; the D gene is possibly TRBD1 (6 bases). CDR3 length: 14 residues. CDR1 and CDR2 from the germline V gene are SGHTA and FQGTGA. Trimming left V 0 bases short and J 5 bases short, with 10 bases between. The covered CDR3 bases are TGTGCCAGCAGCTTAACGGCGCAGGGGGAGACC. Residues: CASSLTAQGET. In full, the CDR3 reads CASSLTAQGETQYF.